Described below is a single T cell receptor beta chain sequence and its context. The target antigen is unknown. Each TCR cDNA molecule carried a unique molecular identifier. TCRdb re-called the 5' RACE reads through MiXCR, storing one row per CDR3 protein. The sample includes 95,000 to 130,000 distinct CDR3 sequences, about 12% of them seen just once. Time point specified: blood at routine non-recurrence follow-up after resection. Unsorted samples of tumor, nontumor lung or frozen PBMC had their whole RNA sequenced. This specimen comes from a study of spatial heterogeneity in lung cancer. As for the study in general: Untreated early-stage non-small cell lung cancer patients, 65 to 90 in total, were the donors. Researchers sequenced follow-up PBMC samples if they had them, and these came a median of about 2 years after resection.

V lost 2 bases, J lost 6 bases, and 6 bases stayed unmatched. This CDR3 contains 15 residues. In germline, CDR1 is LNHDA, CDR2 SQIVND (reference sequence). Study-wide results and limits: Relative to follow-up, resection was when ubiquitous expanded tumor TCRs appeared more in blood.

Source: PBMCs, taken at follow-up. The chain joins TRBV19 to TRBJ2-7, with 11 bases matching TRBD2. This TCR was sampled from a male donor with early-stage non-small cell lung cancer. As DNA, the CDR3 is TGTGCCAGTAGTATACGGCTAGCGGGGGGAAGCGAGCAGTACTTC. Its translation is CASSIRLAGGSEQYF.